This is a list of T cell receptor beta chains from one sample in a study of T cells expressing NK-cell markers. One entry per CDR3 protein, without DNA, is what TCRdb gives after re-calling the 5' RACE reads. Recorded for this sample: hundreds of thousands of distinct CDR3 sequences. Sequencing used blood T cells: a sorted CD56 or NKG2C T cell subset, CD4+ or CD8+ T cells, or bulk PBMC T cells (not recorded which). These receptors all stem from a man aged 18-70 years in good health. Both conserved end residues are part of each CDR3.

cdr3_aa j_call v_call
CASSQERRRRGIYF TRBJ1-3 TRBV3-1
CASRTVGAGPLHF TRBJ1-6 TRBV12-3/TRBV12-4
CASRGTSGGTNTGELFF TRBJ2-2 TRBV12-3/TRBV12-4
CSARAGTGLIGSPLHF TRBJ1-6 TRBV20-1
CASSPETSNQPQHF TRBJ1-5 TRBV18
CASSLGQGPTNEKLFF TRBJ1-4 TRBV7-6
CASTIRGEKLFF TRBJ1-4 TRBV6-6
CASSQVTDGYTF TRBJ1-2 TRBV3-1
CASSLRAGANTGELFF TRBJ2-2 TRBV11-2
CASSPDRGNYGYTF TRBJ1-2 TRBV7-9
CASWKGPNNEQFF TRBJ2-1 TRBV12-3/TRBV12-4
CASSFRSTGGYNEQFF TRBJ2-1 TRBV7-2
CASSLFPSQYF TRBJ2-5 TRBV28
CASSFPTGGYTGELFF TRBJ2-2 TRBV5-5
CSVAGGYSQPQHF TRBJ1-5 TRBV29-1
CASSYGGILNTEAFF TRBJ1-1 TRBV6-2/TRBV6-3
CAWSLVPRGRQETQYF TRBJ2-5 TRBV30
CASSEGQGRNKPQHF TRBJ1-5 TRBV6-1
CASSIVGRPSVTDTQYF TRBJ2-3 TRBV2
CASTPGSWFSGDTEAFF TRBJ1-1 TRBV12-3/TRBV12-4
CASSENSYINYGYTF TRBJ1-2 TRBV6-1
CASSRGDRLNTEAFF TRBJ1-1 TRBV6-5
CSVEEQDRGSGASTDTQYF TRBJ2-3 TRBV29-1
CASSPQGGDFTDTQYF TRBJ2-3 TRBV5-1
CASSRASQETQYF TRBJ2-5 TRBV5-6
CASSDMGQFNEQYF TRBJ2-7 TRBV11-3
CSARDMLSGVYEQYF TRBJ2-7 TRBV20-1
CASSPSTSGIAKNIQYF TRBJ2-4 TRBV5-5
CASSLAGGYTF TRBJ1-2 TRBV7-9
CASSVGYSSYNSPLHF TRBJ1-6 TRBV9
CSASKAGLTTGELFF TRBJ2-2 TRBV20-1
CASSQGGTSGDEQYF TRBJ2-7 TRBV3-1
CASSVQTGQTGELFF TRBJ2-2 TRBV5-1
CASVTSGLARNTGELFF TRBJ2-2 TRBV28
CSASSPGHSSGNTIYF TRBJ1-3 TRBV20-1
CASSLVLDGGHDTQYF TRBJ2-3 TRBV5-1
CSILRGVADTQYF TRBJ2-3 TRBV29-1
CASRPIPQETQYF TRBJ2-5 TRBV5-8
CASSENWGHSGNTIYF TRBJ1-3 TRBV6-1
CRLTKRGVTYEQYF TRBJ2-7 TRBV20-1
CASSHPGGGGQPQHF TRBJ1-5 TRBV19
CASSPPGNEQFF TRBJ2-1 TRBV7-9
CASSLSRVQETQYF TRBJ2-5 TRBV7-8
CASSLGPDRGQYF TRBJ2-7 TRBV5-1
CASGLERTYEQYF TRBJ2-7 TRBV12-5
CAWSTPGAPGANYGYTF TRBJ1-2 TRBV30
CASSIRRIQETQYF TRBJ2-5 TRBV5-8
CASTLTALNEKLFF TRBJ1-4 TRBV12-3/TRBV12-4
CASSLEGIGEQFF TRBJ2-1 TRBV5-1
CASSLGSHHTDTQYF TRBJ2-3 TRBV7-3
CASGASWEAFF TRBJ1-1 TRBV21-1
CASSLVRGANSPLHF TRBJ1-6 TRBV12-3/TRBV12-4
CASSVESQGDGYTF TRBJ1-2 TRBV9
CSALAGEITEQFF TRBJ2-1 TRBV20-1
CASSFRDRRNTIYF TRBJ1-3 TRBV5-6
CASSRKQETLYF TRBJ2-5 TRBV2
CSVESWSPLHF TRBJ1-6 TRBV29-1